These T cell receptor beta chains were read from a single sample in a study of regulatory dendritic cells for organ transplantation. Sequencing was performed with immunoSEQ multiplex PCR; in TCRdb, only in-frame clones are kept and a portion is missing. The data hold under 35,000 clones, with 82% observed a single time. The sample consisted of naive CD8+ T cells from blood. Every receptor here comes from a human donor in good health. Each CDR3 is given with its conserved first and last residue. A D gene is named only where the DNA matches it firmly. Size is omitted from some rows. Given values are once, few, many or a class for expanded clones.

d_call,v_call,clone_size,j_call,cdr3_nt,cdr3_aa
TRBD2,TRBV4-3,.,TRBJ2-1,TGCGCCAGCAGCCAAGGAGCGGGGGGAACCTACAATGAGCAGTTCTTC,CASSQGAGGTYNEQFF
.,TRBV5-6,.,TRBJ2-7,TGTGCCAGCAGCTTTGGTAGCCGGTCTCCGTACTTC,CASSFGSRSPYF
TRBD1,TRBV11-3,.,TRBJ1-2,TGTGCCAGCAGCCCAGGACAGGGGGCAAGCTATGGCTACACCTTC,CASSPGQGASYGYTF
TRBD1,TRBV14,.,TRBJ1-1,TGTGCCAGCAGCCAAGATCGGGACAGGATGAACACTGAAGCTTTCTTT,CASSQDRDRMNTEAFF
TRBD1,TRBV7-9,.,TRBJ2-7,TGTGCCAGCAGCTTGGGGGACAGGGGCTTTTACGAGCAGTACTTC,CASSLGDRGFYEQYF
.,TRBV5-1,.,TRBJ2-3,TGCGCCAGCCTACCCGAGCTTCCCACTAGCACAGATACGCAGTATTTT,CASLPELPTSTDTQYF
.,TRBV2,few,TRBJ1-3,TGTGCCAGCAGTGAGGGTGCAGGCTCTGGAAACACCATATATTTT,CASSEGAGSGNTIYF
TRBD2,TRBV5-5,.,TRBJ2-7,TGTGCCAGCAGCTTGGAATCTAGCGGGGACGGCTACGAGCAGTACTTC,CASSLESSGDGYEQYF
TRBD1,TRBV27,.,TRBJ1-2,TGTGCCAGCAGTTCGGGACAGGGGGCACGGGGCTACACCTTC,CASSSGQGARGYTF
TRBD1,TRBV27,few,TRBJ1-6,TGTGCCAGCAGTTCCCCCGGGACAGGGGCGGTTAATTCACCCCTCCACTTT,CASSSPGTGAVNSPLHF
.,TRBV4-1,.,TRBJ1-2,TGCGCCAGCAGCCAAGCAGGGCCGCCGAACTATGGCTACACCTTC,CASSQAGPPNYGYTF
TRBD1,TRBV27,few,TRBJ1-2,TGTGCCAGCAGTCTGGGACAGAACTATGGCTACACCTTC,CASSLGQNYGYTF
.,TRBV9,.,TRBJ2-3,TGTGCCAGCAGCGTAGAAAAGCACACAGATACGCAGTATTTT,CASSVEKHTDTQYF